Sequencing of this T cell receptor (beta chain) was carried out in a study of blood T cell repertoires in COVID-19. The wider study: The origin of the acute and convalescent COVID-19 samples was the United States, Italy and Spain.

A few counts support this clone. The V end lost 4 bases, the J end lost 1 base, and 10 bases lay between the germline ends. The V gene's germline CDR1 is SGHTA and CDR2 FQGNSA. The CDR3 length is 14 residues. Only in-frame clones appear in the TCRdb table, and some are missing; sequencing was by immunoSEQ multiplex PCR. The sample lists about 250,000 clones; about nine tenths were seen once. The chain employs TRBV7-2 and TRBJ1-1, with TRBD1 as a possible D gene (6 bases). This TCR was recovered from a woman aged 30 to 39 with COVID-19, enrolled during active disease. The material sequenced was peripheral blood. CDR3 nucleotides: TGTGCCAGCAGCTACAGGGTAGGGAACACTGAAGCTTTCTTT. Translation: CASSYRVGNTEAFF.